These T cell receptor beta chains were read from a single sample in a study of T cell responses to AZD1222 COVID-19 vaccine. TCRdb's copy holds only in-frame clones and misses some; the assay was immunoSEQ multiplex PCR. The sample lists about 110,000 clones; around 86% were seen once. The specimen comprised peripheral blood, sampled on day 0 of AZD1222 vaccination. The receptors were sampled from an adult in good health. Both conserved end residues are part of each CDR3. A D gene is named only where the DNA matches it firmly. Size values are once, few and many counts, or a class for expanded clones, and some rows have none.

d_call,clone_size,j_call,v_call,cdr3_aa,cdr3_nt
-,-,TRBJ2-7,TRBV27,CASSLYQGNEQYF,TGTGCCAGCAGTTTATATCAGGGAAACGAGCAGTACTTC
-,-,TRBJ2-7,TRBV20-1,CSAREDHEQYF,TGCAGTGCTAGAGAGGATCACGAGCAGTACTTC
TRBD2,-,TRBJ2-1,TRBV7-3,CASSSSGTSGRRGEQFF,TGTGCCAGCAGCTCGTCCGGGACTAGCGGGAGACGGGGTGAGCAGTTCTTC
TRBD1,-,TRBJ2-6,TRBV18,CASSRDRGSGANVLTF,TGTGCCAGCTCGCGAGACAGGGGGTCTGGGGCCAACGTCCTGACTTTC
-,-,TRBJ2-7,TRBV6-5,CASSSRGDPYEQYF,TGTGCCAGCAGTTCCCGGGGAGACCCCTACGAGCAGTACTTC
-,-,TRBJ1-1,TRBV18,CASSPPGSQVAEAFF,TGTGCCAGCTCACCACCCGGATCACAAGTCGCTGAAGCTTTCTTT
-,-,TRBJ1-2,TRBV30,CAWSVRTESYGYTF,TGTGCCTGGAGTGTACGTACCGAGAGCTATGGCTACACCTTC
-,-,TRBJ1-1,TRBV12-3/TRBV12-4,CASSPPSGAEAFF,TGTGCCAGCAGCCCACCGTCTGGGGCTGAAGCTTTCTTT
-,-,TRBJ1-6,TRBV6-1,CASSEGRVFSTPLHF,TGTGCCAGCAGTGAAGGCAGGGTTTTTAGTACACCCCTCCACTTT
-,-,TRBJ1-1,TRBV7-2,CASSLNAGTNTEAFF,TGTGCCAGCAGCTTAAACGCCGGGACGAACACTGAAGCTTTCTTT
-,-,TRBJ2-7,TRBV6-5,CASSYSKLGGAYEQYF,TGTGCCAGCAGTTACTCCAAGCTCGGGGGAGCCTACGAGCAGTACTTC
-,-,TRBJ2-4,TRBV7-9,CASCEGAKNIQYF,TGTGCCAGCTGCGAGGGGGCCAAAAACATTCAGTACTTC
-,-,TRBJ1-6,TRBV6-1,CASSEWAGTYNSPLHF,TGTGCCAGCAGTGAATGGGCAGGAACCTATAATTCACCCCTCCACTTT
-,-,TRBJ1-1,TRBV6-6,CASNQGRNTEAFF,TGTGCCAGCAACCAGGGGAGAAACACTGAAGCTTTCTTT
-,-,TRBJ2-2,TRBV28,CASRPRAGELFF,TGTGCCAGCAGACCCCGGGCCGGGGAGCTGTTTTTT
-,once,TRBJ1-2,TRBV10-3,CAISESSGTYGYTF,TGTGCCATCAGTGAGTCCTCGGGAACCTATGGCTACACCTTC
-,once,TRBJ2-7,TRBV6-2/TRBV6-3,CASSRGTYSYEQYF,TGTGCCAGCAGTCGCGGGACCTACTCCTACGAGCAGTACTTC
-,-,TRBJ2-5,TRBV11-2,CASSLVSGLETQYF,TGTGCCAGCAGCTTAGTATCAGGGTTGGAGACCCAGTACTTC